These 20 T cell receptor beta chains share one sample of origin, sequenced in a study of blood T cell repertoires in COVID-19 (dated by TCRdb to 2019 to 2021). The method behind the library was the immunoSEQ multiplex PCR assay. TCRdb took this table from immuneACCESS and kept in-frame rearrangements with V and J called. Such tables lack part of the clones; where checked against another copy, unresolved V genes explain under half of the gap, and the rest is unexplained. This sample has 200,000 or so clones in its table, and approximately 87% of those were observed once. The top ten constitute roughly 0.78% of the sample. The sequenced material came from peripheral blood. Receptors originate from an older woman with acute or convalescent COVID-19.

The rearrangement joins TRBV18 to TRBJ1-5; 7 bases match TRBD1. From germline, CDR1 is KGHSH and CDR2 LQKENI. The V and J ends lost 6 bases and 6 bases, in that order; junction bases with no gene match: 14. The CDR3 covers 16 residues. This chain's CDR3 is CASSQRQGGASQPQHF. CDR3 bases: TGTGCCAGCTCCCAAAGACAGGGTGGTGCGTCTCAGCCCCAGCATTTT.

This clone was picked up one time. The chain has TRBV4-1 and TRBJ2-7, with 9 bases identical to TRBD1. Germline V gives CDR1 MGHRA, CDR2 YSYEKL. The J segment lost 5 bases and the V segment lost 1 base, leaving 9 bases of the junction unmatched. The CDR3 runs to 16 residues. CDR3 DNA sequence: TGCGCCAGCAGCCAAGTTGTCGGGACAGGGAAGCACGAGCAGTACTTC. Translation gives CASSQVVGTGKHEQYF.

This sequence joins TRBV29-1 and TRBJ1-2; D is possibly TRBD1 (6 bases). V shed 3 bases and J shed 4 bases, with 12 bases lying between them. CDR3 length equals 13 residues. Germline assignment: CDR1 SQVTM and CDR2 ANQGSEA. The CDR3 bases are TGCAGCGTTGAGTCGACAGGCTTCTATGGCTACACCTTC. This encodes CSVESTGFYGYTF.

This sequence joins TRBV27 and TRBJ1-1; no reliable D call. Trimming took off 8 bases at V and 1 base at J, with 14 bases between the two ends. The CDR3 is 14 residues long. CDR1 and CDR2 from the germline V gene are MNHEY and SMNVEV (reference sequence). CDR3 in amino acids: CASSQRLKNTEAFF. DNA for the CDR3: TGTGCCAGCTCTCAGCGACTCAAGAACACTGAAGCTTTCTTT.

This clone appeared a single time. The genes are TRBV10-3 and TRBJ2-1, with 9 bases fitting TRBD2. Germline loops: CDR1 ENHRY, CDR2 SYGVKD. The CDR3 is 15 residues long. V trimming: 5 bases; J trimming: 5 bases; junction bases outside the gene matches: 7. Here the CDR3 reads CAISWVSSGDNEQFF. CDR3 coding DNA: TGTGCCATCAGTTGGGTGTCTAGCGGGGACAATGAGCAGTTCTTC.

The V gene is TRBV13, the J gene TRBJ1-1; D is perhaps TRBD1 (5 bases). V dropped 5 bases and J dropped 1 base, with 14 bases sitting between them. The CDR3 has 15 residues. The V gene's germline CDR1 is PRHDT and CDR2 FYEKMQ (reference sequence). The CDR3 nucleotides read TGTGCCAGCAGCCCGTTGGGGCAACCGAACACTGAAGCTTTCTTT. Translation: CASSPLGQPNTEAFF.

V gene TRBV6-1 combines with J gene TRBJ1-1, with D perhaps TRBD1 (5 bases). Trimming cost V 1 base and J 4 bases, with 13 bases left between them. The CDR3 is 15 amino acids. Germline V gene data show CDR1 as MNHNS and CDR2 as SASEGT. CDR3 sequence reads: CASSEGRGWSTEAFF. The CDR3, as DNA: TGTGCCAGCAGTGAAGGGAGGGGCTGGAGCACTGAAGCTTTCTTT.

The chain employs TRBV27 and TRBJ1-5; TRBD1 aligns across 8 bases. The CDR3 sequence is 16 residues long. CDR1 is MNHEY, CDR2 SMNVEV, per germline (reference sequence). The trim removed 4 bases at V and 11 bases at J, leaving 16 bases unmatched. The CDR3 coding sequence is TGTGCCAGCAGTTACAGGACAGGGATTCTTGTTGGGGCCCAGCATTTT. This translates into CASSYRTGILVGAQHF.

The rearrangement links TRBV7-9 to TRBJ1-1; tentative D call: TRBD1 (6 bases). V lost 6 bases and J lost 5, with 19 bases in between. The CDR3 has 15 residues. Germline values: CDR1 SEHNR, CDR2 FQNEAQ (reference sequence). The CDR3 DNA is TGTGCCAGCAGGCATGTACAGGGTTTGAGTACTGAAGCTTTCTTT. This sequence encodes CASRHVQGLSTEAFF.

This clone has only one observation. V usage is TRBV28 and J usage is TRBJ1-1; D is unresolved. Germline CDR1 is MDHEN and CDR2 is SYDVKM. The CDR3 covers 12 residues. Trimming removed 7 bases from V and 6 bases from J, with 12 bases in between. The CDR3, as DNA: TGTGCCAGCACCGACGGGGTGGCTGAAGCTTTCTTT. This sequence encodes CASTDGVAEAFF.

The DNA of the CDR3 is TGTGCCAGCAGCCAAGGGGGATTTGGTAGCGGGAGGAACCACGAGCAGTACTTC. Its translation: CASSQGGFGSGRNHEQYF. This chain links TRBV3-1 (or the pseudogene TRBV3-2) with TRBJ2-7, with 10 bases matching TRBD2. V dropped 1 base and J dropped 5; count of bases not matched to a gene: 14. The CDR3 loop spans 18 amino acids. Germline loops: CDR1 LGHDT, CDR2 YNNKEL (reference sequence).

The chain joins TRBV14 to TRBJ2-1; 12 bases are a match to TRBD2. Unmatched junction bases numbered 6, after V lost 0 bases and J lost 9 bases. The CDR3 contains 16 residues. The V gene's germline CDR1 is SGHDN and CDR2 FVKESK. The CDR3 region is CASSQDTTSGSSEQFF. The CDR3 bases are TGTGCCAGCAGCCAAGATACGACTAGCGGGAGTAGTGAGCAGTTCTTC.

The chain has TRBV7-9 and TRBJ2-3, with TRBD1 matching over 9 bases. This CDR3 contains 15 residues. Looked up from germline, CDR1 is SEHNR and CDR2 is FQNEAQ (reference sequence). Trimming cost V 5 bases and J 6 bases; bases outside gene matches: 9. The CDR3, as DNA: TGTGCCAGCAGCCCAATTACAGGGGGCCCGGATACGCAGTATTTT. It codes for CASSPITGGPDTQYF.

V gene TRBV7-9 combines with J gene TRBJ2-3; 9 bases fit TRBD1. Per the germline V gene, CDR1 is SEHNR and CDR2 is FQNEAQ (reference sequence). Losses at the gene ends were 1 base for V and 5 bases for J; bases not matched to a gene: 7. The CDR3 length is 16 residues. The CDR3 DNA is TGTGCCAGCAGCTTAGTCGGGGACAGGGTTAAAGATACGCAGTATTTT. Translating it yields CASSLVGDRVKDTQYF. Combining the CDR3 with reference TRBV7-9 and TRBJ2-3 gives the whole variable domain DTGVSQNPRHKITKRGQNVTFRCDPISEHNRLYWYRQTLGQGPEFLTYFQNEAQLEKSRLLSDRFSAERPKGSFSTLEIQRTEQGDSAMYLCASSLVGDRVKDTQYFGPGTRLTVL.

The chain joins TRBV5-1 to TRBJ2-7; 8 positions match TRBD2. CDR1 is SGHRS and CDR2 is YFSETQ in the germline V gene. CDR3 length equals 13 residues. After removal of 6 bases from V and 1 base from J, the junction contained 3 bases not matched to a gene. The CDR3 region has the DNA TGCGCCAGCAACTCGGGGGGGTCCTACGAGCAGTACTTC. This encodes CASNSGGSYEQYF.

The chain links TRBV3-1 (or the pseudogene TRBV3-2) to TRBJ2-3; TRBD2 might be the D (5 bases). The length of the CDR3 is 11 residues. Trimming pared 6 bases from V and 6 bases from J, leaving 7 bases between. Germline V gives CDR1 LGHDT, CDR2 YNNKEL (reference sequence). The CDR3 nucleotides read TGTGCCAGCAGGGACTGGGATACGCAGTATTTT. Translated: CASRDWDTQYF.

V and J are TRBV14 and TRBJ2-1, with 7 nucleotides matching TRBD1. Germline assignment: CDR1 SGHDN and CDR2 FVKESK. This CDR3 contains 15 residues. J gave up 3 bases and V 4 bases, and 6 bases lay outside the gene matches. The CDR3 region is CASSRPGQFYNEQFF. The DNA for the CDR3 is TGTGCCAGCAGCCGTCCGGGACAGTTCTACAATGAGCAGTTCTTC.

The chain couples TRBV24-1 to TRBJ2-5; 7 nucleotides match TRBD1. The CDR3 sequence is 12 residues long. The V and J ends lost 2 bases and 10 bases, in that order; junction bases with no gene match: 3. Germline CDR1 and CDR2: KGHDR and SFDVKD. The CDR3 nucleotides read TGTGCCACCAGTGATTCCGCAGGGGGCCAGTACTTC. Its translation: CATSDSAGGQYF.

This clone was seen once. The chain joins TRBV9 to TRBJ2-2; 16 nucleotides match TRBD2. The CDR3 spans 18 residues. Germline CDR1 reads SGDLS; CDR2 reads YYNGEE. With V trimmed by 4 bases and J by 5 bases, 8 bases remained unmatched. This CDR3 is CASSPLGTSGRGTGELFF. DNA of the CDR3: TGTGCCAGCAGCCCATTGGGGACTAGCGGGAGGGGAACCGGGGAGCTGTTTTTT.

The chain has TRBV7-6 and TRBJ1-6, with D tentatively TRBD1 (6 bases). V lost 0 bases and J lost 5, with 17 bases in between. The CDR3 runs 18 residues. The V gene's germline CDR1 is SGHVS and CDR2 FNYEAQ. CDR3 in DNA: TGTGCCAGCAGCTTAGCCCCGGCGGGGGCGCGTGATAATTCACCCCTCCACTTT. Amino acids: CASSLAPAGARDNSPLHF.